This TCR beta chain originates from a study of OX40 agonist ivuxolimab in advanced cancers. For the study at large: Patients' therapy was ivuxolimab, an antibody that acts as an agonist of OX40 (CD134). Notes on the study in general: In general, CD8+ T cells held more expanded clones than CD4+ did, on average.

At baseline, cycle 4 day 1, and cycle 7 day 1, blood was sampled. The protocol was immunoSEQ multiplex PCR, while the TCRdb copy is restricted to in-frame clones and leaves out a portion. This sample has 90,000 to 100,000 clones, with 87% found just once. As for this clone: No antigen is known for it.

From germline, CDR1 is SGHNT and CDR2 YYREEE (reference sequence). CDR3 size: 15 residues. Trimming removed 6 bases at V and 5 bases at J, with 21 bases between. This receptor was identified in an adult with an advanced solid tumor such as melanoma, head and neck, liver or kidney cancer. The sequenced sample was CD4+ or CD8+ T cells sorted from blood, obtained in a trial of the OX40 agonist ivuxolimab. The chain couples TRBV5-4 to TRBJ2-7; weak D call: TRBD1 (6 bases). CDR3 in amino acids: CASTFADFDRNEQYF. CDR3 in DNA: TGTGCCAGCACATTTGCCGACTTCGACAGGAACGAGCAGTACTTC.